These T cell receptor beta chains were read from a single sample in a study of CD8+CD57+ T cells in acquired aplastic anemia. MiXCR, applied by TCRdb to the reads, yields one record per CDR3 protein. The table has approximately 170,000 distinct CDR3 sequences, around 50% seen once. The material sequenced was sorted CD4+, CD8+, or CD8+CD57+ T cells (not recorded which) from PBMCs. These receptors all come from a human donor in good health, serving as a control. The CDR3 runs from the conserved cysteine through the conserved F or W. D genes are given only for firm matches. Size values are once, few and many counts, or a class for expanded clones, and some rows have none.

CDR3 protein: CASSPGTGTEAFF
CDR3 DNA: TGTGCCAGCAGTCCCGGAACAGGTACTGAAGCTTTCTTT
V gene: TRBV12-3/TRBV12-4
D gene: .
J gene: TRBJ1-1
clone size: many

CDR3 protein: CASTPAGAPIEQYF
CDR3 DNA: TGTGCCAGCACGCCAGCAGGGGCCCCAATAGAGCAGTACTTC
V gene: TRBV5-4
D gene: .
J gene: TRBJ2-7
clone size: many

CDR3 protein: CASSFAGCAPPHF
CDR3 DNA: TGTGCCAGCAGTTTTGCAGGGTGTGCACCCCCCCACTTT
V gene: TRBV7-2
D gene: .
J gene: TRBJ1-6
clone size: .

CDR3 protein: CASSRQEDSPLHF
CDR3 DNA: TGTGCCAGTAGTAGGCAGGAGGATTCACCCCTCCACTTT
V gene: TRBV19
D gene: .
J gene: TRBJ1-6
clone size: .

CDR3 protein: CSVRRVNTEAFF
CDR3 DNA: TGCAGCGTCAGACGCGTAAACACTGAAGCTTTCTTT
V gene: TRBV29-1
D gene: .
J gene: TRBJ1-1
clone size: .

CDR3 protein: CASSPRDSRTDTQYF
CDR3 DNA: TGTGCCAGCTCACCTAGGGACAGCCGCACAGATACGCAGTATTTT
V gene: TRBV2
D gene: TRBD1
J gene: TRBJ2-3
clone size: .

CDR3 protein: CASSLNGNTEAFF
CDR3 DNA: TGTGCCAGCAGCTTAAACGGGAACACTGAAGCTTTCTTT
V gene: TRBV7-8
D gene: .
J gene: TRBJ1-1
clone size: many

CDR3 protein: CSVEDRRGLGYEQYF
CDR3 DNA: TGCAGCGTTGAGGATAGGAGGGGGTTAGGCTACGAGCAGTACTTC
V gene: TRBV29-1
D gene: .
J gene: TRBJ2-7
clone size: many

CDR3 protein: CASSERGQGASYEQYF
CDR3 DNA: TGTGCCAGCAGTGAAAGGGGACAGGGGGCTTCCTACGAGCAGTACTTC
V gene: TRBV2
D gene: TRBD1
J gene: TRBJ2-7
clone size: .

CDR3 protein: CASRWGSGELFF
CDR3 DNA: TGTGCCAGCAGATGGGGATCCGGGGAGCTGTTTTTT
V gene: TRBV11-3
D gene: .
J gene: TRBJ2-2
clone size: .

CDR3 protein: CASSDTSSGNTIYF
CDR3 DNA: TGCGCCAGCAGCGACACGAGCTCTGGAAACACCATATATTTT
V gene: TRBV5-1
D gene: .
J gene: TRBJ1-3
clone size: many

CDR3 protein: CASRISGNTIYF
CDR3 DNA: TGTGCCAGCAGGATCTCTGGAAACACCATATATTTT
V gene: TRBV28
D gene: .
J gene: TRBJ1-3
clone size: many

CDR3 protein: CASSRTGRETQYF
CDR3 DNA: TGTGCCAGCAGTAGGACAGGGCGAGAGACCCAGTACTTC
V gene: TRBV12-3/TRBV12-4
D gene: TRBD1
J gene: TRBJ2-5
clone size: .

CDR3 protein: CASSLQVTMENTGAFF
CDR3 DNA: TGTGCCAGCAGCTTACAGGTTACTATGGAGAACACTGGAGCTTTCTTT
V gene: TRBV7-2
D gene: .
J gene: TRBJ1-1
clone size: .

CDR3 protein: CASSIVFRTGVVETQYF
CDR3 DNA: TGTGCCAGTAGTATTGTGTTCCGGACAGGGGTCGTGGAGACCCAGTACTTC
V gene: TRBV19
D gene: TRBD1
J gene: TRBJ2-5
clone size: many

CDR3 protein: CASSWRLSEAFF
CDR3 DNA: TGTGCCAGTAGTTGGAGGTTGAGTGAAGCTTTCTTT
V gene: TRBV19
D gene: .
J gene: TRBJ1-1
clone size: many

CDR3 protein: CASQQGTDTQYF
CDR3 DNA: TGTGCCAGCCAACAGGGTACAGATACGCAGTATTTT
V gene: TRBV6-1
D gene: .
J gene: TRBJ2-3
clone size: many

CDR3 protein: CASSPPGQGGQPQHF
CDR3 DNA: TGTGCCAGCTCACCACCGGGACAGGGTGGTCAGCCCCAGCATTTT
V gene: TRBV18
D gene: TRBD1
J gene: TRBJ1-5
clone size: few

CDR3 protein: CSARDGGQSGFWPLHF
CDR3 DNA: TGCAGTGCTAGAGATGGGGGACAGTCCGGATTTTGGCCCCTCCACTTT
V gene: TRBV20-1
D gene: TRBD1
J gene: TRBJ1-6
clone size: .

CDR3 protein: CASSPQWFEAFF
CDR3 DNA: TGTGCCAGCAGCCCCCAATGGTTTGAAGCTTTCTTT
V gene: TRBV6-2/TRBV6-3
D gene: .
J gene: TRBJ1-1
clone size: many

CDR3 protein: CASSPRYQETQYF
CDR3 DNA: TGTGCCAGCAGCCCACGGTACCAAGAGACCCAGTACTTC
V gene: TRBV27
D gene: .
J gene: TRBJ2-5
clone size: many

CDR3 protein: CASGRPGPPFQAFF
CDR3 DNA: TGTGCCAGCGGGAGACCGGGGCCTCCCTTTCAAGCTTTCTTT
V gene: TRBV12-3/TRBV12-4
D gene: .
J gene: TRBJ1-1
clone size: .

CDR3 protein: CASSVVLSGSEAFF
CDR3 DNA: TGTGCCAGCAGCGTAGTCCTTAGCGGCTCTGAAGCTTTCTTT
V gene: TRBV7-2
D gene: .
J gene: TRBJ1-1
clone size: .

CDR3 protein: CASSIGGTNTEAFF
CDR3 DNA: TGTGCCAGTAGTATAGGAGGGACGAACACTGAAGCTTTCTTT
V gene: TRBV19
D gene: .
J gene: TRBJ1-1
clone size: .

CDR3 protein: CASSLKAGGTGPRRLYNEQFF
CDR3 DNA: TGTGCCAGCAGTTTAAAGGCGGGGGGGACTGGACCCCGAAGGTTATACAATGAGCAGTTCTTC
V gene: TRBV27
D gene: TRBD2
J gene: TRBJ2-1
clone size: .

CDR3 protein: CASSVAGGSEKLFF
CDR3 DNA: TGTGCCAGCAGCGTAGCCGGGGGGAGTGAAAAACTGTTTTTT
V gene: TRBV9
D gene: .
J gene: TRBJ1-4
clone size: many

CDR3 protein: CAWREQGDPYGYTF
CDR3 DNA: TGTGCCTGGAGAGAACAGGGAGACCCCTATGGCTACACCTTC
V gene: TRBV30
D gene: .
J gene: TRBJ1-2
clone size: few

CDR3 protein: CAINVRAGNTEAFF
CDR3 DNA: TGTGCCATCAATGTAAGGGCAGGGAACACTGAAGCTTTCTTT
V gene: TRBV10-3
D gene: .
J gene: TRBJ1-1
clone size: many

CDR3 protein: CSARDAHGTYEQYF
CDR3 DNA: TGCAGTGCTAGAGATGCACACGGTACCTACGAGCAGTACTTC
V gene: TRBV20-1
D gene: .
J gene: TRBJ2-7
clone size: .

CDR3 protein: CASSYGPGTGVSYEQYF
CDR3 DNA: TGTGCCAGCAGTTACGGACCCGGGACAGGGGTCTCCTACGAGCAGTACTTC
V gene: TRBV10-3
D gene: TRBD1
J gene: TRBJ2-7
clone size: .

CDR3 protein: CASGDGYTF
CDR3 DNA: TGTGCCTCAGGGGATGGCTACACCTTC
V gene: TRBV7-6
D gene: .
J gene: TRBJ1-2
clone size: few

CDR3 protein: CASSLGSVLSVNTEAFF
CDR3 DNA: TGTGCCAGCAGCTTAGGCTCGGTACTGTCAGTTAACACTGAAGCTTTCTTT
V gene: TRBV7-9
D gene: .
J gene: TRBJ1-1
clone size: many

CDR3 protein: CASSLRPGQGNSPLHF
CDR3 DNA: TGCGCCAGCAGCTTGAGGCCGGGACAGGGCAACTCACCCCTCCACTTT
V gene: TRBV5-1
D gene: TRBD1
J gene: TRBJ1-6
clone size: many

CDR3 protein: CASSPPPGPETQYF
CDR3 DNA: TGTGCCAGCTCACCACCCCCAGGTCCAGAGACCCAGTACTTC
V gene: TRBV18
D gene: .
J gene: TRBJ2-5
clone size: few

CDR3 protein: CSASRTLLQNTEAFF
CDR3 DNA: TGCAGTGCTAGTAGGACGTTACTCCAGAACACTGAAGCTTTCTTT
V gene: TRBV20-1
D gene: .
J gene: TRBJ1-1
clone size: .

CDR3 protein: CASGPMETQYF
CDR3 DNA: TGTGCCAGCGGACCAATGGAGACCCAGTACTTC
V gene: TRBV28
D gene: .
J gene: TRBJ2-5
clone size: many

CDR3 protein: CASSVSDRKETQYF
CDR3 DNA: TGTGCCAGCAGCGTCTCGGACAGAAAAGAGACCCAGTACTTC
V gene: TRBV9
D gene: .
J gene: TRBJ2-5
clone size: many

CDR3 protein: CATSGGTGIHEQFF
CDR3 DNA: TGTGCCACCAGTGGTGGGACAGGGATCCATGAGCAGTTCTTC
V gene: TRBV24-1
D gene: TRBD1
J gene: TRBJ2-1
clone size: .

CDR3 protein: CSANHIMGYTF
CDR3 DNA: TGCAGTGCTAACCACATCATGGGTTACACCTTC
V gene: TRBV20-1
D gene: .
J gene: TRBJ1-2
clone size: many

CDR3 protein: CASSLEVTPGSYNEQFF
CDR3 DNA: TGCGCCAGCAGCTTGGAGGTAACGCCCGGCTCCTACAATGAGCAGTTCTTC
V gene: TRBV5-1
D gene: .
J gene: TRBJ2-1
clone size: once

CDR3 protein: CASSLLGGPTYEQYF
CDR3 DNA: TGTGCCAGCAGCTTATTAGGGGGCCCTACCTACGAGCAGTACTTC
V gene: TRBV7-2
D gene: TRBD1
J gene: TRBJ2-7
clone size: .

CDR3 protein: CASNIRGGGETQYF
CDR3 DNA: TGTGCCAGCAACATCCGTGGAGGGGGGGAGACCCAGTACTTC
V gene: TRBV7-9
D gene: .
J gene: TRBJ2-5
clone size: once

CDR3 protein: CASSGRLGSSLGYTF
CDR3 DNA: TGTGCCAGCAGCGGGAGGTTGGGGAGTTCCCTTGGCTACACCTTC
V gene: TRBV7-2
D gene: .
J gene: TRBJ1-2
clone size: many

CDR3 protein: CASRRTGANEKLFF
CDR3 DNA: TGTGCCAGTAGACGCACAGGGGCTAATGAAAAACTGTTTTTT
V gene: TRBV19
D gene: TRBD1
J gene: TRBJ1-4
clone size: .

CDR3 protein: CASSLEPGAHNEQFF
CDR3 DNA: TGTGCCAGCAGCTTAGAGCCGGGGGCCCACAATGAGCAGTTCTTC
V gene: TRBV7-3
D gene: .
J gene: TRBJ2-1
clone size: many

CDR3 protein: CASSPPDRETNEKLFF
CDR3 DNA: TGTGCCAGCAGTCCCCCGGACAGGGAAACTAATGAAAAACTGTTTTTT
V gene: TRBV25-1
D gene: TRBD1
J gene: TRBJ1-4
clone size: .

CDR3 protein: CATSRDWAGNNGYTF
CDR3 DNA: TGTGCCACCAGCAGAGATTGGGCAGGGAACAATGGCTACACCTTC
V gene: TRBV15
D gene: .
J gene: TRBJ1-2
clone size: .

CDR3 protein: CASSPGQGVGELFF
CDR3 DNA: TGTGCCAGTAGTCCGGGACAGGGGGTCGGGGAGCTGTTTTTT
V gene: TRBV19
D gene: TRBD1
J gene: TRBJ2-2
clone size: .

CDR3 protein: CSARASGSQPYGYTF
CDR3 DNA: TGCAGTGCTAGAGCCTCAGGGTCCCAGCCTTATGGCTACACCTTC
V gene: TRBV20-1
D gene: .
J gene: TRBJ1-2
clone size: .

CDR3 protein: CSAGRASGGGDTQYF
CDR3 DNA: TGCAGTGCCGGGAGGGCTAGCGGGGGCGGAGATACGCAGTATTTT
V gene: TRBV20-1
D gene: TRBD2
J gene: TRBJ2-3
clone size: .

CDR3 protein: CAISGAEGSPLHF
CDR3 DNA: TGTGCCATCAGTGGGGCCGAGGGTTCACCCCTCCACTTT
V gene: TRBV10-3
D gene: .
J gene: TRBJ1-6
clone size: .

CDR3 protein: CASGTGNYGYTF
CDR3 DNA: TGTGCCAGCGGGACAGGGAACTATGGCTACACCTTC
V gene: TRBV7-8
D gene: TRBD1
J gene: TRBJ1-2
clone size: .

CDR3 protein: CASSETGQGARGYTF
CDR3 DNA: TGTGCCAGCAGTGAGACCGGACAGGGGGCACGGGGCTACACCTTC
V gene: TRBV7-9
D gene: TRBD1
J gene: TRBJ1-2
clone size: .

CDR3 protein: CASSPRRTDTQYF
CDR3 DNA: TGTGCCAGCAGTCCTCGCCGCACAGATACGCAGTATTTT
V gene: TRBV14
D gene: .
J gene: TRBJ2-3
clone size: .

CDR3 protein: CASRLGDRANSPLHF
CDR3 DNA: TGTGCCAGCAGATTGGGGGACAGGGCCAATTCACCCCTCCACTTT
V gene: TRBV28
D gene: TRBD1
J gene: TRBJ1-6
clone size: many

CDR3 protein: CASSGLVRDEQYF
CDR3 DNA: TGTGCCAGCAGCGGACTAGTGAGGGACGAGCAGTACTTC
V gene: TRBV7-9
D gene: TRBD2
J gene: TRBJ2-7
clone size: .

CDR3 protein: CASSLGRSGTGITGELFF
CDR3 DNA: TGTGCCAGCAGTTTAGGGCGATCAGGGACAGGGATCACCGGGGAGCTGTTTTTT
V gene: TRBV27
D gene: TRBD1
J gene: TRBJ2-2
clone size: .

CDR3 protein: CASSQLEGRGSYYEQYF
CDR3 DNA: TGCGCCAGCAGCCAACTGGAAGGACGGGGATCCTACTACGAGCAGTACTTC
V gene: TRBV4-3
D gene: .
J gene: TRBJ2-7
clone size: many

CDR3 protein: CATSRDEYGYTF
CDR3 DNA: TGTGCCACCAGCAGAGATGAGTATGGCTACACCTTC
V gene: TRBV15
D gene: .
J gene: TRBJ1-2
clone size: .